The 20 T cell receptor beta chains presented below share a single source sample, sequenced in a study of T cell responses to AZD1222 COVID-19 vaccine (dated by TCRdb to the early 2020s). The library relied on the immunoSEQ multiplex PCR assay. The table comes from immuneACCESS by way of TCRdb, which keeps in-frame sequences with V and J called. Part of the clones is missing from these tables; in studies checked, under half for an unresolved V gene and the rest for unknown reasons. This sample holds about 110,000 clones; 85% to 90% were observed only once. The leading ten clones occupy roughly 15% of the sample. In light of the paper, this sample's time point label describes: about 28 days (+/-7) after the second vaccine dose. This material consisted of peripheral blood, taken 28 days after the second AZD1222 dose. These receptors all stem from an adult who received the AZD1222 COVID-19 vaccine.

V is TRBV5-1 and J is TRBJ2-5; 7 positions match TRBD1. CDR3 length: 15 residues. Germline V gives CDR1 SGHRS, CDR2 YFSETQ. The junction had 5 bases not matched to a gene; V was cut back by 2 bases and J by 1 base. The DNA of the CDR3 is TGCGCCAGCAGCTTAGGGACAGATTTCCAAGAGACCCAGTACTTC. It codes for CASSLGTDFQETQYF. Full variable domain (outside the CDR3, taken from reference TRBV5-1 and TRBJ2-5): KAGVTQTPRYLIKTRGQQVTLSCSPISGHRSVSWYQQTPGQGLQFLFEYFSETQRNKGNFPGRFSGRQFSNSRSEMNVSTLELGDSALYLCASSLGTDFQETQYFGPGTRLLVL.

V is TRBV5-1 and J is TRBJ1-2; 8 bases map to TRBD1. CDR3 length equals 16 residues. Germline lookup yields CDR1 SGHRS and CDR2 YFSETQ. After removal of 2 bases from V and 2 bases from J, the junction contained 8 bases not matched to a gene. CDR3 sequence (DNA): TGCGCCAGCAGCTTACTAGACAGGGGACTAAACTATGGCTACACCTTC. It is translated as CASSLLDRGLNYGYTF.

V and J are TRBV4-1 and TRBJ1-4, with 8 positions matching TRBD1. The V gene's germline CDR1 is MGHRA and CDR2 YSYEKL. J was trimmed by 3 bases and V by 2 bases; bases with no gene match: 2. CDR3 length: 15 residues. CDR3 protein: CASSQPQGANEKLFF. The CDR3 DNA reads TGCGCCAGCAGCCAACCACAGGGGGCTAATGAAAAACTGTTTTTT.

This rearrangement joins TRBV5-8 to TRBJ2-3; D gene unclear. This CDR3 is built from 12 residues. Trimming left V 0 bases short and J 9 bases short, with 8 bases between. In germline, CDR1 is SGHTS, CDR2 YDEGEE. In DNA, the CDR3 is TGTGCCAGCAGCTTGGAACATCGAACGCAGTATTTT. Protein product: CASSLEHRTQYF.

The CDR3 region has the DNA TGTGCCAGCAGCTTGTCCGGGACAGGGTTACAGCCCCAGCATTTT. Translated, it gives CASSLSGTGLQPQHF. J is TRBJ1-5 and V is TRBV5-5; 9 nucleotides match TRBD1. The CDR3 is 15 amino acids. Germline assignment: CDR1 SGHKS and CDR2 YYEKEE (reference sequence). V was pared by 1 base and J by 7 bases, with 6 bases of the junction left unmatched.

This rearrangement joins TRBV19 to TRBJ2-2, with TRBD1 identical over 9 bases. Germline CDR1 reads LNHDA; CDR2 reads SQIVND (reference sequence). This CDR3 spans 15 amino acids. V dropped 4 bases and J dropped 7; count of bases not matched to a gene: 7. The CDR3 nucleotides read TGTGCCAGTAGTACCAGGACAGGGGATGGCGGGGAGCTGTTTTTT. Translation gives CASSTRTGDGGELFF.

The chain carries TRBV27 and TRBJ1-3; D is ambiguous. Looked up from germline, CDR1 is MNHEY and CDR2 is SMNVEV (reference sequence). The V end was cut by 5 bases, the J end by 8 bases, with 16 bases between. The CDR3 has 14 amino acids. CDR3 loop: CASSPRRVSDTIYF. In nucleotides, the CDR3 is TGTGCCAGCAGTCCCCGGCGGGTGTCGGACACCATATATTTT.

The chain is built from TRBV4-2 and TRBJ2-1; weak D call: TRBD1 (6 bases). This CDR3 has 14 amino acids. Germline V gives CDR1 LGHNA, CDR2 YNFKEQ. V was pared by 4 bases and J by 8 bases, with 15 bases between. The CDR3 coding sequence is TGTGCCAGCAGCCCCTTAGGGGGAGTCTATGAGCAGTTCTTC. Its protein product is CASSPLGGVYEQFF.

J is TRBJ2-7 and V is TRBV7-9; 8 bases are a match to TRBD1. Germline CDR1 and CDR2: SEHNR and FQNEAQ (reference sequence). Trimming took 0 bases from V and 2 from J; bases not matched to a gene: 6. This CDR3 comprises 16 residues. As DNA, the CDR3 is TGTGCCAGCAGCTTAGCACCAGGGGGCGCAGCCTACGAGCAGTACTTC. This codes for CASSLAPGGAAYEQYF.

The CDR3 nucleotides read TGTGCCAGCGTGGGACAACTAGGCGAAAAACTGTTTTTT. Its translation: CASVGQLGEKLFF. The chain couples TRBV28 to TRBJ1-4, with D tentatively TRBD1 (6 bases). The CDR3 totals 13 residues. Trimming took off 8 bases at V and 8 bases at J, with 15 bases between the two ends. Germline CDR1 reads MDHEN; CDR2 reads SYDVKM. Drawing the rest from reference TRBV28 and TRBJ1-4, the complete variable domain is DVKVTQSSRYLVKRTGEKVFLECVQDMDHENMFWYRQDPGLGLRLIYFSYDVKMKEKGDIPEGYSVSREKKERFSLILESASTNQTSMYLCASVGQLGEKLFFGSGTQLSVL.

This clone has just a few counts. The CDR3 DNA follows: TGTGCCAGCAGCCGGCTTGGGACAGGGTTCTACGAGCAGTACTTC. Residues: CASSRLGTGFYEQYF. The gene calls are TRBV11-2 and TRBJ2-7; TRBD1 matches 9 bases. V shed 5 bases and J 3 bases; nucleotides not matched to a gene: 8. This CDR3 has 15 residues. CDR1 and CDR2 from the germline V gene are SGHAT and FQNNGV.

The J gene is TRBJ1-6, the V gene TRBV27; 8 nucleotides align to TRBD1. The CDR3 covers 16 residues. Germline V gene lookup returns CDR1 MNHEY and CDR2 SMNVEV (reference sequence). V lost 3 bases to trimming and J lost 7 bases; unmatched junction nucleotides: 8. The CDR3 DNA sequence: TGTGCCAGCAGTTTCCTGACGGGACAGGACAATTCACCCCTCCACTTT. This sequence encodes CASSFLTGQDNSPLHF.

This CDR3 is CASRRTGGNEQFF. The DNA for the CDR3 is TGTGCCAGCAGGCGTACAGGGGGCAATGAGCAGTTCTTC. The chain couples TRBV5-8 to TRBJ2-1, with 8 bases identical to TRBD1. The J segment lost 6 bases and the V segment lost 5 bases, leaving 4 bases of the junction unmatched. Germline-derived CDR1 and CDR2 are SGHTS and YDEGEE. The CDR3 extends over 13 amino acids.

V is TRBV18 and J is TRBJ1-4; TRBD1 aligns across 10 bases. V was pared by 0 bases and J by 8 bases, with 3 bases of the junction left unmatched. The CDR3 sequence is 15 residues long. Germline lookup yields CDR1 KGHSH and CDR2 LQKENI. This CDR3 is CASSPPGQGWEKLFF. CDR3 sequence (DNA): TGTGCCAGCTCACCACCGGGACAGGGGTGGGAAAAACTGTTTTTT.

This chain connects TRBV23-1 to TRBJ2-5; no definite D call. TRBV23-1 is an ORF for which the function is uncertain. V was trimmed by 0 bases and J by 5 bases, leaving 16 bases between them. CDR3 size: 16 residues. The CDR3 here is CASSQSRWGAPETQYF. The CDR3 DNA sequence: TGCGCCAGCAGTCAATCAAGATGGGGTGCCCCTGAGACCCAGTACTTC.

Note on this clone: One end of the junction is discordant with germline, which a read error may explain. Other nucleotide sequences from this sample produce the same CDR3. The chain joins TRBV5-1 to TRBJ1-6, with 7 bases aligning to TRBD1. CDR1 and CDR2 from the germline V gene are SGHRS and YFSETQ. The CDR3 runs 14 residues. CDR3 protein: CASSLGQNNSPLHF. CDR3 nucleotides: TGCGCCAGCAGTTTGGGACAGAATAATTCACCCCTCCACTTT.

This clone was recorded once. The rearrangement uses TRBV5-8 and TRBJ2-5, with D tentatively TRBD1 (7 bases). Per the germline V gene, CDR1 is SGHTS and CDR2 is YDEGEE. Trimming left V 0 bases short and J 5 bases short, with 20 bases between. The CDR3 covers 17 residues. Here the CDR3 reads CASSLGGGGAGGETQYF. DNA of the CDR3: TGTGCCAGCAGCTTGGGTGGAGGGGGCGCCGGCGGTGAGACCCAGTACTTC.

The gene calls are TRBV6-5 and TRBJ1-1, with no clear D. V shed 6 bases and J shed 0 bases, with 8 bases lying between them. This CDR3 is 13 amino acids long. The germline gives CDR1 MNHEY, CDR2 SVGAGI. The CDR3 reads CASRRYLNTEAFF. CDR3 DNA sequence: TGTGCCAGCAGACGCTACTTGAACACTGAAGCTTTCTTT.

This sequence joins TRBV3-1 (or the pseudogene TRBV3-2) and TRBJ2-2, with TRBD1 as a possible D gene (6 bases). The CDR3 totals 14 residues. Germline loops: CDR1 LGHDT, CDR2 YNNKEL (reference sequence). V was shortened by 8 bases and J by 1 base, with 11 bases between the two germline ends. The CDR3 DNA follows: TGTGCCAGCCGACGGACAGAGAACACCGGGGAGCTGTTTTTT. It codes for CASRRTENTGELFF.

V gene TRBV7-8 combines with J gene TRBJ2-7; 7 bases match TRBD1. Germline-derived CDR1 and CDR2 are SGHVS and FQNEAQ. With V trimmed by 2 bases and J by 0 bases, 4 bases remained unmatched. The CDR3 runs 15 residues. The CDR3 spells CASSLWGQISYEQYF. In DNA, the CDR3 is TGTGCCAGCAGCTTATGGGGACAGATCTCCTACGAGCAGTACTTC.